One and the same sample provided the 24 T cell receptor beta chains below, sequenced in a study of human T cells and chemical hapten exposure. Noted time point: pre-sensitization, week 0. Regarding treatment: therapeutic diphenylcyclopropenone sensitization with weekly scalp DPC. Total RNA came from unfractionated whole blood. Each CDR3 protein is one row after TCRdb ran MiXCR on the RACE reads. The table records some 49,000 distinct CDR3 sequences, about 9.6% of them present only once. Material: whole blood, obtained in connection with sensitization to the hapten diphenylcyclopropenone (DPC). The receptors here all came from a woman aged 25 to 45 with alopecia areata. Some clones in this sample may be carry-over from other donors' samples.

This chain joins TRBV20-1 and TRBJ2-3, with 10 bases matching TRBD1. The V segment lost 6 bases and the J segment 2 bases; nucleotides outside the gene matches: 8. CDR1 and CDR2 from the germline V gene are DFQATT and SNEGSKA (reference sequence). This CDR3 is built from 15 residues. CDR3 loop: CSAQPGTGATDTQYF. In nucleotides, the CDR3 is TGCAGTGCCCAACCCGGGACAGGGGCCACAGATACGCAGTATTTT.

The chain is built from TRBV5-5 and TRBJ2-3; possible D gene TRBD1, 5 bases. Trimming took 0 bases from V and 5 from J, leaving 19 bases between them. Germline lookup yields CDR1 SGHKS and CDR2 YYEKEE (reference sequence). The CDR3 has 17 amino acids. In nucleotides, the CDR3 is TGTGCCAGCAGCTTGGGGACCGGTTGGCAGGGTGGAGATACGCAGTATTTT. Translation gives CASSLGTGWQGGDTQYF.

This clonotype was counted ten times or more. The chain carries TRBV12-3 or TRBV12-4 and TRBJ2-3, with a tentative D call TRBD1 (6 bases). The CDR3 spans 13 residues. The germline V and J ends were trimmed by 5 bases and 4 bases, with 10 bases remaining between them. The CDR3 DNA reads as TGTGCCAGCAGTACAGGGAGCGCAGATACGCAGTATTTT. It specifies CASSTGSADTQYF.

V is TRBV20-1 and J is TRBJ1-5, with a tentative D call TRBD1 (5 bases). V lost 3 bases, J lost 2 bases, and 14 bases lay in between. Per the germline V gene, CDR1 is DFQATT and CDR2 is SNEGSKA (reference sequence). The CDR3 sequence is 15 residues long. Here the CDR3 reads CSASREGVRNQPQHF. CDR3 DNA sequence: TGCAGTGCTAGTAGGGAAGGGGTACGCAATCAGCCCCAGCATTTT.

This chain uses TRBV29-1 with TRBJ2-7; 8 nucleotides match TRBD1. Trimming at V came to 2 bases and at J to 4 bases, leaving 7 bases not matched to a gene. The CDR3 extends over 14 amino acids. The germline V gene encodes CDR1 SQVTM and CDR2 ANQGSEA. As DNA, the CDR3 is TGCAGCGTTGAAAACCCAGACAGGGGATACGAGCAGTACTTC. The encoded protein is CSVENPDRGYEQYF.

There are many counts of this clonotype. The chain combines TRBV10-3 with TRBJ2-7; D may be TRBD1 (6 bases). The V end lost 0 bases, the J end lost 6 bases, and 15 bases lay between the germline ends. The CDR3 contains 15 residues. Germline CDR1 is ENHRY and CDR2 is SYGVKD. The DNA for the CDR3 is TGTGCCATCAGTGAGTCGCCAGGGACACCCCTCGAGCAGTACTTC. This translates into CAISESPGTPLEQYF.

The V and J genes are TRBV6-2 or TRBV6-3 and TRBJ1-5; D uncertain. V dropped 0 bases and J dropped 0 bases, with 15 bases sitting between them. CDR3 length equals 18 residues. The V gene's germline CDR1 is MNHEY and CDR2 SVGEGT. The CDR3 reads CASSYSTGRRYSNQPQHF. For the CDR3, the DNA is TGTGCCAGCAGTTACTCGACGGGGAGAAGGTATAGCAATCAGCCCCAGCATTTT.

The rearrangement links TRBV20-1 to TRBJ1-5, with D possibly matching TRBD1 (6 bases). Trimming pared 0 bases from V and 6 bases from J, leaving 18 bases between. This CDR3 spans 16 amino acids. CDR1 DFQATT and CDR2 SNEGSKA come from the germline V gene (reference sequence). The CDR3 sequence is CSARDLGRGLGQPQHF. In DNA, the CDR3 is TGCAGTGCTAGAGATCTCGGCAGGGGATTGGGTCAGCCCCAGCATTTT.

This CDR3 is CASSLAGGAGNQPQHF. The CDR3, as DNA: TGTGCCAGCAGTTTGGCTGGGGGCGCTGGCAATCAGCCCCAGCATTTT. The gene calls are TRBV28 and TRBJ1-5; D is perhaps TRBD1 (6 bases). V lost 3 bases, J lost 2 bases, and 14 bases lay in between. In germline, CDR1 is MDHEN, CDR2 SYDVKM. The CDR3 consists of 16 residues.

Note on this clonotype: It may be a read error: a sequence one base away is much more abundant. This chain joins TRBV5-1 and TRBJ1-1, with D perhaps TRBD1 (5 bases). Germline V gene data show CDR1 as SGHRS and CDR2 as YFSETQ. This CDR3 contains 14 residues. CDR3 sequence: CACRTGTMNTEAFF. The CDR3, as DNA: TGCGCCTGCAGAACAGGAACCATGAACACTGAAGCTTTCTTT. Combining the CDR3 with reference TRBV5-1 and TRBJ1-1 gives the whole variable domain KAGVTQTPRYLIKTRGQQVTLSCSPISGHRSVSWYQQTPGQGLQFLFEYFSETQRNKGNFPGRFSGRQFSNSRSEMNVSTLELGDSALYLCACRTGTMNTEAFFGQGTRLTVV.

This clonotype has only a few counts. The chain combines TRBV6-2 or TRBV6-3 with TRBJ2-7; TRBD1 is a possible D gene (6 bases). The CDR3 totals 14 residues. V was clipped by 9 bases and J by 7 bases, with 22 bases between them. Per the germline V gene, CDR1 is MNHEY and CDR2 is SVGEGT. In DNA, the CDR3 is TGTGCCAGACACCCATCGCAGGGGTCTAGAGAGCAGTACTTC. Amino acid sequence: CARHPSQGSREQYF.

The genes are TRBV30 and TRBJ1-1; unclear D gene. Germline CDR1 GTSNPN, CDR2 SVGIG (reference sequence). Trimming pared 3 bases from V and 1 base from J, leaving 6 bases between. This CDR3 comprises 12 residues. CDR3 in amino acids: CAWSQRNTEAFF. The CDR3 DNA is TGTGCCTGGAGCCAGCGGAACACTGAAGCTTTCTTT.

This clonotype was detected many times. The rearrangement links TRBV29-1 to TRBJ2-2; D is ambiguous. The germline V gene encodes CDR1 SQVTM and CDR2 ANQGSEA. The V and J ends lost 0 bases and 6 bases respectively, with 5 bases between them. The CDR3 runs 12 residues. The DNA of the CDR3 is TGCAGCGTTGAAGAAGGATCCGGGGAGCTGTTTTTT. Encoded protein: CSVEEGSGELFF.

The table lists this clonotype with a few counts. The chain combines TRBV30 with TRBJ2-7; a weak D match, TRBD1 (6 bases). Trimming took 0 bases from V and 12 from J, leaving 12 bases between them. CDR1 is GTSNPN, CDR2 SVGIG, per germline (reference sequence). The CDR3 length is 11 residues. Here the CDR3 DNA reads TGTGCCTGGAGTGTAGGGGGACACCCGTACTTC. It translates to CAWSVGGHPYF. The complete variable domain, with remaining parts taken from reference TRBV30 and TRBJ2-7, reads SQTIHQWPATLVQPVGSPLSLECTVEGTSNPNLYWYRQAAGRGLQLLFYSVGIGQISSEVPQNLSASRPQDRQFILSSKKLLLSDSGFYLCAWSVGGHPYFGPGTRLTVT.

This clonotype was seen a handful of times. The chain joins TRBV15 to TRBJ2-5; no clear D. This CDR3 comprises 12 residues. Deletions cut 4 bases from V and 4 bases from J, with 7 bases between. CDR1 is LNHNV and CDR2 is YYDKDF in the germline V gene (reference sequence). The CDR3 nucleotides are TGTGCCACCAGCAACTTAGGAGAGACCCAGTACTTC. It translates to CATSNLGETQYF.

This clonotype came up many times. The chain is built from TRBV28 and TRBJ2-1; no firm D call. The germline CDR1 and CDR2 sequences are MDHEN and SYDVKM. The V end lost 8 bases, the J end lost 6 bases, and 17 bases lay between the germline ends. The CDR3 extends over 14 amino acids. CDR3 bases: TGTGCCAGCTCTCTGTGGGAATTCTTCAATGAGCAGTTCTTC. Encoded protein: CASSLWEFFNEQFF.

This clonotype was found many times. The chain is built from TRBV20-1 and TRBJ1-5, with 7 bases lining up with TRBD1. This CDR3 contains 14 residues. V lost 3 bases to trimming and J lost 9 bases; unmatched junction nucleotides: 11. Germline-derived CDR1 and CDR2 are DFQATT and SNEGSKA (reference sequence). CDR3 nucleotides: TGCAGTGCTAGGATACAGGGGCCCCGAGGGCCCCAGCATTTT. It codes for CSARIQGPRGPQHF.

This clonotype came up many times. The J gene is TRBJ1-1, the V gene TRBV15, with 8 bases matching TRBD1. CDR3 length: 15 amino acids. The V and J ends lost 0 bases and 8 bases, in that order; junction bases with no gene match: 8. From germline, CDR1 is LNHNV and CDR2 YYDKDF (reference sequence). The CDR3 DNA sequence: TGTGCCACCAGCAGAGATCGGACAGGGCCGATGGAAGCTTTCTTT. Protein sequence: CATSRDRTGPMEAFF.

The chain recombines TRBV11-3 with TRBJ2-3; no firm D call. Trimming shortened V by 3 bases and J by 4 bases, and 17 bases separated the two germline ends. The CDR3 runs to 16 residues. CDR1 is SGHNT and CDR2 is YENEEA in the germline V gene. Here the CDR3 DNA reads TGTGCCAGCAGCTTCGGTAGATTCTCTGCTGCAGATACGCAGTATTTT. It encodes CASSFGRFSAADTQYF.

This clonotype came up a few times. This rearrangement joins TRBV2 to TRBJ2-2; D call uncertain. This CDR3 has 13 amino acids. Germline CDR1 reads SNHLY; CDR2 reads FYNNEI. Deletions cut 4 bases from V and 2 bases from J, with 5 bases between. CDR3 loop: CASSASNTGELFF. CDR3 DNA sequence: TGTGCCAGCAGTGCATCTAACACCGGGGAGCTGTTTTTT.

This clonotype was seen more than once but under ten times. The chain couples TRBV6-2 or TRBV6-3 to TRBJ2-7; D may be TRBD1 (6 bases). The CDR3 extends over 15 amino acids. The germline gives CDR1 MNHEY, CDR2 SVGEGT. Trimming cost V 0 bases and J 5 bases, with 14 bases left between them. CDR3 nucleotide sequence: TGTGCCAGCAGTTACTCACCGGGACATTTGGACGAGCAGTACTTC. As protein: CASSYSPGHLDEQYF.

This clonotype was counted a few times. V gene TRBV2 combines with J gene TRBJ2-5; D tentatively reads TRBD1 or TRBD2 (5 bases each). Trimming stripped 9 bases from V and 0 bases from J, with 14 bases between. Germline V CDR1 and CDR2: SNHLY, FYNNEI. This CDR3 spans 14 amino acids. The CDR3, as DNA: TGTGCCAGTTGCGCCGGGACCAACCAAGAGACCCAGTACTTC. Protein sequence: CASCAGTNQETQYF. Supplemented by reference TRBV2 and TRBJ2-5, the full variable domain reads EPEVTQTPSHQVTQMGQEVILRCVPISNHLYFYWYRQILGQKVEFLVSFYNNEISEKSEIFDDQFSVERPDGSNFTLKIRSTKLEDSAMYFCASCAGTNQETQYFGPGTRLLVL.

Regarding this clonotype: It may be a read error: a sequence one base away is much more abundant. The CDR3 DNA reads as TGTGCCAGCACCCAACGGGGGAGCCGGGGTGAAAAACTGTTTTTT. Its protein is CASTQRGSRGEKLFF. The J gene is TRBJ1-4, the V gene TRBV6-6; TRBD1 is a possible D gene (5 bases). The V gene's germline CDR1 is MNHNY and CDR2 SVGAGI (reference sequence). V lost 7 bases and J 7 bases, leaving 19 bases between the germline ends. The CDR3 is 15 amino acids.

The rearrangement uses TRBV7-9 and TRBJ1-6; 11 nucleotides line up with TRBD1. The V gene's germline CDR1 is SEHNR and CDR2 FQNEAQ (reference sequence). This CDR3 has 16 amino acids. The junction had 7 bases not matched to a gene; V was cut back by 1 base and J by 11 bases. The chain's CDR3 is CASSLGDRGSFAPLHF. For the CDR3, the DNA is TGTGCCAGCAGCTTAGGGGACAGGGGGTCCTTCGCACCCCTCCACTTT.